This is a list of T cell receptor beta chains from one sample in a study of T-cell memory formation after mild COVID-19. TCRdb called the 5' RACE reads again in MiXCR, with one record for every CDR3 protein. Among tens of thousands of distinct CDR3 sequences listed, about 14% were seen once. The source material was PBMCs or a T cell subset sorted from them (not recorded which). The receptor set was obtained from a man between 18 and 35 years old who had mild COVID-19 (a few samples of this study predate the infection). Cell type and time point are not known. Both conserved end residues are part of each CDR3.

v_call: TRBV12-3/TRBV12-4
cdr3_aa: CASSLSQGSGQYF

v_call: TRBV7-8
cdr3_aa: CASSFGQGDEQYF

v_call: TRBV7-6
cdr3_aa: CASSTRENEQFF

v_call: TRBV29-1
cdr3_aa: CSVYSRLGQLAYGYTF

v_call: TRBV4-1
cdr3_aa: CASSQVPSSTDTQYF

v_call: TRBV7-6
cdr3_aa: CASSRLPSGGSYNEQFF

v_call: TRBV6-5
cdr3_aa: CASSYSSLSSYNEQFF

v_call: TRBV6-2/TRBV6-3
cdr3_aa: CASSYSSEIGGYTF

v_call: TRBV12-3/TRBV12-4
cdr3_aa: CASSTGQGPYAGNTIYF

v_call: TRBV7-9
cdr3_aa: CASSLHSLNTEAFF

v_call: TRBV7-2
cdr3_aa: CASSEDGQETQYF

v_call: TRBV27
cdr3_aa: CASSLLGTGANTGELFF

v_call: TRBV3-1
cdr3_aa: CASSPWTRESEQFF

v_call: TRBV6-4
cdr3_aa: CASSGTGTGELFF

v_call: TRBV7-9
cdr3_aa: CASTQPTGRIYEQYF

v_call: TRBV6-2/TRBV6-3
cdr3_aa: CASSYPRGTGQFF

v_call: TRBV3-1
cdr3_aa: CASSPRPNEQYF

v_call: TRBV3-1
cdr3_aa: CASSQGGGIQYF

v_call: TRBV14
cdr3_aa: CASSQEGEGNTEAFF

v_call: TRBV20-1
cdr3_aa: CSAGGGRGLYEQYF

v_call: TRBV5-1
cdr3_aa: CASSLRAPTGELFF

v_call: TRBV4-2
cdr3_aa: CASSLVTKHSAGYTF

v_call: TRBV7-9
cdr3_aa: CASSLSQGGEKLFF

v_call: TRBV27
cdr3_aa: CASWKGYEQYF

v_call: TRBV6-6
cdr3_aa: CASRTFSIQGYTF

v_call: TRBV11-2
cdr3_aa: CASSFRIDTQYF

v_call: TRBV20-1
cdr3_aa: CSASPGQGGTEAFF

v_call: TRBV11-2
cdr3_aa: CASQHWATNEKLFF

v_call: TRBV7-9
cdr3_aa: CASSTRGGVTDTQYF

v_call: TRBV2
cdr3_aa: CAITDREGDGYTF

v_call: TRBV6-6
cdr3_aa: CASRQQVSSGNTIYF

v_call: TRBV6-2/TRBV6-3
cdr3_aa: CASSLTGGSNQPQHF

v_call: TRBV20-1
cdr3_aa: CSARPGAQETQYF

v_call: TRBV11-1
cdr3_aa: CASSSPLSRNIQYF

v_call: TRBV4-1
cdr3_aa: CASSQDPGNTGELFF

v_call: TRBV7-2
cdr3_aa: CASSLVGVNTGELFF

v_call: TRBV7-9
cdr3_aa: CASSRGALGETQYF

v_call: TRBV29-1
cdr3_aa: CSALSPYEQYF

v_call: TRBV27
cdr3_aa: CASSLERGWDEQFF

v_call: TRBV6-2/TRBV6-3
cdr3_aa: CASNPLRGDEQFF

v_call: TRBV6-2/TRBV6-3
cdr3_aa: CASSKETQYF

v_call: TRBV5-1
cdr3_aa: CASSVQVRGSTDTQYF

v_call: TRBV6-2/TRBV6-3
cdr3_aa: CASKRSQLNEQYF

v_call: TRBV15
cdr3_aa: CATSPPDRDETQYF